This T cell receptor beta chain was sequenced during a study of tumor-infiltrating lymphocytes in oesophageal squamous cell carcinoma. CDR1 and CDR2 (germline): MGHRA, YSYEKL. The CDR3 covers 19 residues. V was trimmed by 4 bases and J by 2 bases, leaving 26 bases between them. TCRdb reprocessed the PCR reads with MiXCR, giving one entry per CDR3 protein. The table has about 19,000 distinct CDR3 sequences, around 41% seen once. The clonotype comes from a male donor with esophageal squamous cell carcinoma. Material: esophageal tumor tissue. The genes are TRBV4-1 and TRBJ2-5; a possible D gene is TRBD2 (6 bases). The CDR3 spells CASSLTGGPTRSTQETQYF. For the CDR3, the DNA is TGCGCCAGCAGCCTAACGGGCGGACCGACTAGATCGACTCAAGAGACCCAGTACTTC.